The 25 T cell receptor beta chains reported below all come from one sample, sequenced in a study of blood T cell repertoires in COVID-19. Profiled with immunoSEQ multiplex PCR; TCRdb holds only in-frame clones, not every one. The table records under 250,000 clones, 83% of them present only once. Sequenced material: PBMCs or T cells enriched from blood (not recorded which). All receptors come from a woman aged 45-65 years who had been exposed to COVID-19.

The chain uses TRBV5-1 and TRBJ1-2; D is undetermined. The ends were cut back, 3 bases at V and 5 bases at J, with 14 bases in the middle. Germline CDR1 is SGHRS and CDR2 is YFSETQ. The CDR3 loop spans 14 amino acids. The CDR3 DNA reads TGCGCCAGCAGCTCCCCCGGGAAGGGATATGGCTACACCTTC. It specifies CASSSPGKGYGYTF.

The chain recombines TRBV9 with TRBJ1-1; unclear D gene. The CDR3 is 11 amino acids. Germline V gives CDR1 SGDLS, CDR2 YYNGEE. V lost 0 bases and J 7 bases, leaving 4 bases between the germline ends. The CDR3 region is CASSVGSEAFF. The CDR3 nucleotides read TGTGCCAGCAGCGTAGGCAGTGAAGCTTTCTTT.

V gene TRBV7-9 combines with J gene TRBJ1-5; D ambiguous. Trimming removed 0 bases at V and 9 bases at J, with 6 bases between. Per the germline V gene, CDR1 is SEHNR and CDR2 is FQNEAQ (reference sequence). The CDR3 totals 12 residues. CDR3 residues: CASSLAGGPQHF. As DNA, the CDR3 is TGTGCCAGCAGCTTAGCGGGAGGGCCCCAGCATTTT.

This chain links TRBV5-5 with TRBJ2-5, with TRBD2 matching over 8 bases. V shed 3 bases and J 5 bases; nucleotides not matched to a gene: 9. Per germline, CDR1 SGHKS and CDR2 YYEKEE (reference sequence). The CDR3 extends over 15 amino acids. CDR3 amino acids: CASSSVAGRGETQYF. CDR3 in DNA: TGTGCCAGCAGCTCCGTAGCGGGGAGGGGGGAGACCCAGTACTTC.

V is TRBV10-3 and J is TRBJ1-2; 7 bases match TRBD1. V dropped 0 bases and J dropped 8; count of bases not matched to a gene: 6. The CDR3 covers 14 residues. The V gene's germline CDR1 is ENHRY and CDR2 SYGVKD. The CDR3 region is CAISESGQLYGYTF. For the CDR3, the DNA is TGTGCCATCAGTGAGTCGGGACAGTTGTACGGCTACACCTTC.

The gene calls are TRBV18 and TRBJ2-7; 11 bases line up with TRBD1. Germline-derived CDR1 and CDR2 are KGHSH and LQKENI. The V segment lost 5 bases and the J segment 5 bases; nucleotides outside the gene matches: 5. The CDR3 is 14 amino acids. The CDR3 DNA follows: TGTGCCAGCTCATCGGGACAGGGGGTCCACGAGCAGTACTTC. Its translation is CASSSGQGVHEQYF.

The genes are TRBV7-3 and TRBJ1-1; D gene ambiguous. V was trimmed by 5 bases and J by 9 bases, leaving 16 bases between them. CDR1 is SGHTA, CDR2 FQGTGA, per germline. The CDR3 spans 13 residues. As DNA, the CDR3 is TGTGCCAGCAGCGAAACCCACGGGGTGAAAGCTTTCTTT. It codes for CASSETHGVKAFF.

This chain links TRBV5-6 with TRBJ2-7; no reliable D call. Germline loops: CDR1 SGHDT, CDR2 YYEEEE. The CDR3 loop spans 12 amino acids. V was pared by 1 base and J by 3 bases, with 5 bases between. For the CDR3, the DNA is TGTGCCAGCAGCTTGTTAAACTACGAGCAGTACTTC. It yields the protein CASSLLNYEQYF.

V and J are TRBV2 and TRBJ1-1; 8 bases match TRBD1. Per germline, CDR1 SNHLY and CDR2 FYNNEI. The CDR3 is 14 amino acids. J gave up 4 bases and V 6 bases, and 7 bases lay outside the gene matches. The CDR3: CASSAIGTGTEAFF. The CDR3 DNA is TGTGCCAGCAGCGCCATAGGGACAGGCACTGAAGCTTTCTTT.

The chain couples TRBV29-1 to TRBJ2-7; tentative D call: TRBD2 (6 bases). The CDR3 is 11 residues long. CDR1 and CDR2 from the germline V gene are SQVTM and ANQGSEA. Trimming shortened V by 7 bases and J by 5 bases, and 12 bases separated the two germline ends. Here the CDR3 DNA reads TGCAGCGCAGGACTACTCAACGAGCAGTACTTC. It encodes CSAGLLNEQYF.

This sequence joins TRBV5-1 and TRBJ2-7; 12 nucleotides align to TRBD2. The V gene end was trimmed by 4 bases and the J gene end by 1 base; junction bases not matched to a gene: 3. CDR3 length: 15 amino acids. The germline V gene has CDR1 SGHRS and CDR2 YFSETQ. The DNA of the CDR3 is TGCGCCAGCAGCACTAGCGGGGGGCGATCCTACGAGCAGTACTTC. Encoded protein: CASSTSGGRSYEQYF.

The chain joins TRBV5-4 to TRBJ1-4; D is perhaps TRBD1 (6 bases). Germline assignment: CDR1 SGHNT and CDR2 YYREEE (reference sequence). Trimming cost V 0 bases and J 10 bases, with 10 bases left between them. The CDR3 totals 13 residues. This chain's CDR3 is CASSLEGGGKLFF. As DNA, the CDR3 is TGTGCCAGCAGCTTGGAGGGGGGGGGAAAACTGTTTTTT.

CDR3 loop: CASSLAEGYGYTF. The CDR3 nucleotides are TGTGCCAGCAGCTTAGCGGAGGGCTATGGCTACACCTTC. The V call is TRBV11-2, the J call TRBJ1-2; D gene uncertain. This CDR3 has 13 residues. Germline assignment: CDR1 SGHAT and CDR2 FQNNGV. V lost 1 base, J lost 4 bases, and 7 bases lay in between.

The chain uses TRBV27 and TRBJ1-1; 8 bases agree with TRBD1. V dropped 3 bases and J dropped 1; count of bases not matched to a gene: 7. Germline V lookup: CDR1 MNHEY, CDR2 SMNVEV (reference sequence). This CDR3 contains 16 residues. The CDR3 DNA is TGTGCCAGCAGTTTGTGGACCGGGACAGGGAACACTGAAGCTTTCTTT. It specifies CASSLWTGTGNTEAFF.

Only a few counts were recorded for this clone. The chain employs TRBV5-1 and TRBJ2-3; TRBD2 is a possible D gene (5 bases). The CDR3 is 14 amino acids. The V gene's germline CDR1 is SGHRS and CDR2 YFSETQ. V lost 4 bases and J 0 bases, leaving 9 bases between the germline ends. DNA of the CDR3: TGCGCCAGCAGCCCAACTAGGAGCACAGATACGCAGTATTTT. It translates to CASSPTRSTDTQYF.

The V gene is TRBV28, the J gene TRBJ1-2; 10 bases fit TRBD1. The V gene's germline CDR1 is MDHEN and CDR2 SYDVKM. This CDR3 has 14 residues. V was pared by 6 bases and J by 8 bases, with 9 bases of the junction left unmatched. CDR3: CASSLPGQGRGYTF. The CDR3 bases are TGTGCCAGCAGCCTACCGGGACAGGGGAGAGGCTACACCTTC.

The CDR3 coding sequence is TGTGCCAGCAGTGAGGCGGGGGTCGTTGGTGGCTACACCTTC. This gives the protein CASSEAGVVGGYTF. The chain employs TRBV6-1 and TRBJ1-2; tentative D call: TRBD1 (5 bases). Germline CDR1 and CDR2: MNHNS and SASEGT. This CDR3 has 14 residues. Trimming shortened V by 3 bases and J by 7 bases, and 15 bases separated the two germline ends.

This clone has only one observation. This rearrangement joins TRBV10-3 to TRBJ1-1; D call uncertain. The germline V gene encodes CDR1 ENHRY and CDR2 SYGVKD. The ends were cut back, 8 bases at V and 2 bases at J, with 12 bases in the middle. The CDR3 runs to 13 residues. The CDR3 DNA sequence: TGTGCCATCTGCGCAGACATTAACACTGAAGCTTTCTTT. This codes for CAICADINTEAFF.

V usage is TRBV6-2 or TRBV6-3 and J usage is TRBJ2-1; 8 nucleotides align to TRBD2. The germline V gene has CDR1 MNHEY and CDR2 SVGEGT. J gave up 2 bases and V 1 base, and 10 bases lay outside the gene matches. CDR3 size: 18 residues. In DNA form, the CDR3 reads TGTGCCAGCAGTTACTATGGGACTAGGGGGGGCACCTACAATGAGCAGTTCTTC. Its protein is CASSYYGTRGGTYNEQFF.

J is TRBJ1-5 and V is TRBV30; TRBD1 matches at 7 bases. Germline V gene sequence: CDR1 GTSNPN, CDR2 SVGIG (reference sequence). This CDR3 is built from 15 residues. Trimming at V came to 0 bases and at J to 9 bases, leaving 11 bases not matched to a gene. The CDR3 DNA sequence: TGTGCCTGGAGTGTACGCGACAGGGCCAATGTGCCCCAGCATTTT. Translation: CAWSVRDRANVPQHF.

The rearrangement uses TRBV5-6 and TRBJ2-5; tentatively, D is TRBD2 (5 bases). The CDR3 contains 16 residues. Looked up from germline, CDR1 is SGHDT and CDR2 is YYEEEE. Trimming removed 3 bases at V and 8 bases at J, with 23 bases between. The CDR3 protein is CASSSLKRRHQDTQYF. In DNA form, the CDR3 reads TGTGCCAGCAGCTCCCTGAAGCGGCGCCACCAGGATACCCAGTACTTC. Based on the CDR3 plus reference TRBV5-6 and TRBJ2-5, the full variable domain is DAGVTQSPTHLIKTRGQQVTLRCSPKSGHDTVSWYQQALGQGPQFIFQYYEEEERQRGNFPDRFSGHQFPNYSSELNVNALLLGDSALYLCASSSLKRRHQDTQYFGPGTRLLVL.

This chain connects TRBV18 to TRBJ1-6, with 9 positions matching TRBD1. Germline CDR1 KGHSH, CDR2 LQKENI. The CDR3 is made up of 15 amino acids. The V and J ends lost 6 bases and 8 bases, in that order; junction bases with no gene match: 8. CDR3 amino acids: CASSGKGQGYSPLHF. The CDR3, as DNA: TGTGCCAGCTCCGGAAAGGGACAGGGTTATTCACCCCTCCACTTT.

V usage is TRBV7-2 and J usage is TRBJ2-4, with D possibly TRBD1 on 5 matching bases. Trimming left V 1 base short and J 0 bases short, with 19 bases between. The CDR3 sequence is 19 residues long. Germline CDR1 SGHTA, CDR2 FQGNSA. CDR3 in DNA: TGTGCCAGCAGCTTAGTAGGGCATCTTGGGGCCCTAGCCAAAAACATTCAGTACTTC. Protein: CASSLVGHLGALAKNIQYF.

For the CDR3, the DNA is TGTGCCGTCCGGACAGGGCTTAATTCACCCCTCCACTTT. It specifies CAVRTGLNSPLHF. The chain couples TRBV6-5 to TRBJ1-6, with 8 bases lining up with TRBD1. The CDR3 sequence is 13 residues long. Germline CDR1 MNHEY, CDR2 SVGAGI. V shed 11 bases and J 6 bases; nucleotides not matched to a gene: 6.

The V call is TRBV29-1, the J call TRBJ1-1, with D perhaps TRBD1 (6 bases). The germline V gene has CDR1 SQVTM and CDR2 ANQGSEA. The CDR3 loop spans 13 amino acids. V lost 4 bases and J 0 bases, leaving 9 bases between the germline ends. DNA of the CDR3: TGCAGCGTTGTAAGGGGGATGAACACTGAAGCTTTCTTT. Its translation: CSVVRGMNTEAFF.